The text below deals with one T cell receptor (beta chain). No antigen is known for it. The sample comes from a study of cytomegalovirus exposure and HLA in healthy donors. General study findings and limits: Prior analysis indicated that the majority of TCR beta V segments exhibited productivity approximately 87% or approximately 30% of the time.

V lost 1 base to trimming and J lost 2 bases, with 12 bases between them. This CDR3 comprises 15 residues. The germline V gene has CDR1 MGHRA and CDR2 YSYEKL. The PCR had 60 Vbeta and 13 Jbeta primers. Assay: immunoSEQ multiplex PCR; the TCRdb copy retains only in-frame clones and omits some. The sample shows about 92,000 clones, roughly 81% of them seen only once. This chain uses TRBV4-1 with TRBJ2-7, with a possible D match to TRBD1 (6 bases). Sequenced: PBMCs. This clonotype was sampled from a woman younger than 35 in good health and CMV-seropositive. The CDR3 here is CASSQAAGAAYEQYF. The CDR3 DNA follows: TGCGCCAGCAGCCAAGCGGCAGGGGCGGCCTACGAGCAGTACTTC.